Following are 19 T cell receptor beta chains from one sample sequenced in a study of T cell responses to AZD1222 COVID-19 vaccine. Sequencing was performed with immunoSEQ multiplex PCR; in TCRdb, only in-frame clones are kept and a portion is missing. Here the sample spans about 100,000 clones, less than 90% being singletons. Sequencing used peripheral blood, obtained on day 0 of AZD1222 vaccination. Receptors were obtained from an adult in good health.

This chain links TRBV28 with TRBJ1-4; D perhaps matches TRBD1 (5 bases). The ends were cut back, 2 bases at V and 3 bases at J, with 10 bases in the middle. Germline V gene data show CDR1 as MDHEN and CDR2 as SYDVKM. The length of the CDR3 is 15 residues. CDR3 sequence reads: CASSLPTVANEKLFF. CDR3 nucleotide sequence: TGTGCCAGCAGTTTACCGACAGTGGCTAATGAAAAACTGTTTTTT.

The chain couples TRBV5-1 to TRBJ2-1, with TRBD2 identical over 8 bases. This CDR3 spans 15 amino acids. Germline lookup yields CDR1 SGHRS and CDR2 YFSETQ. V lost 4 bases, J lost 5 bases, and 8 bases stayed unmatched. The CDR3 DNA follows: TGCGCCAGCAGCCCGATCAAGCGGGGGAACAATGAGCAGTTCTTC. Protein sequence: CASSPIKRGNNEQFF.

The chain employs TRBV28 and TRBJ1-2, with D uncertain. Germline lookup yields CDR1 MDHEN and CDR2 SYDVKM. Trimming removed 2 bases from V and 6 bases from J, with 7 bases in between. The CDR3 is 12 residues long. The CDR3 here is CASSLAGNGYTF. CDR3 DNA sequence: TGTGCCAGCAGTTTAGCGGGGAATGGCTACACCTTC.

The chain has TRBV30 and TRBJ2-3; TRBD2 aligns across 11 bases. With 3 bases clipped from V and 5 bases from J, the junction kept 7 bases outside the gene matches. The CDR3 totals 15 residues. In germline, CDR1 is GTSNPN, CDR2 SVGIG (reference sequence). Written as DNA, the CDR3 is TGTGCCTGGAGACTAGCGGGAGCTCGGGTAGATACGCAGTATTTT. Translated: CAWRLAGARVDTQYF. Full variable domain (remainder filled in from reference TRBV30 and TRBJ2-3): SQTIHQWPATLVQPVGSPLSLECTVEGTSNPNLYWYRQAAGRGLQLLFYSVGIGQISSEVPQNLSASRPQDRQFILSSKKLLLSDSGFYLCAWRLAGARVDTQYFGPGTRLTVL.

This CDR3 is CASSLAQPYEQYF. CDR3 nucleotides: TGTGCCAGCAGTTTGGCGCAGCCCTACGAGCAGTACTTC. The chain combines TRBV27 with TRBJ2-7; no clear D. The germline V gene encodes CDR1 MNHEY and CDR2 SMNVEV (reference sequence). The CDR3 totals 13 residues. V lost 3 bases, J lost 2 bases, and 8 bases lay in between.

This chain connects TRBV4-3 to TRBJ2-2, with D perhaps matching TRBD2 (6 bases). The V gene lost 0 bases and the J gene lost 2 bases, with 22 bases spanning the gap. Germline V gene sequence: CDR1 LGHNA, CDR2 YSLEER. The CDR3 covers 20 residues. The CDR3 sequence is CASSQDTSPGRHLNTGELFF. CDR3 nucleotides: TGCGCCAGCAGCCAAGACACTAGCCCCGGTCGACATCTAAACACCGGGGAGCTGTTTTTT.

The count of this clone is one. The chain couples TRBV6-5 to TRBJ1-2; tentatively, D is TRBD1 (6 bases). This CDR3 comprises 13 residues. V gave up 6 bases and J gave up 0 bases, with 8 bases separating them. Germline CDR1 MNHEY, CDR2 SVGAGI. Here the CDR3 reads CASSGTSNYGYTF. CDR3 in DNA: TGTGCCAGCAGCGGGACATCTAACTATGGCTACACCTTC.

The CDR3 spells CAWAALADTQYF. The CDR3 region has the DNA TGTGCCTGGGCAGCGTTGGCAGATACGCAGTATTTT. This chain links TRBV30 with TRBJ2-3; D is unresolved. The CDR3 runs 12 residues. V gave up 5 bases and J gave up 4 bases, with 10 bases separating them. CDR1 is GTSNPN, CDR2 SVGIG, per germline (reference sequence).

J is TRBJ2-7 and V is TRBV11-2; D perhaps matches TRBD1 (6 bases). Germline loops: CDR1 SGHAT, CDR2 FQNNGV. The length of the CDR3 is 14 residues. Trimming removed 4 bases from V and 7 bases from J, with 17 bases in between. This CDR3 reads CASSSTRTGMEQYF. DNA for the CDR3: TGTGCCAGCAGCTCAACGCGTACAGGGATGGAGCAGTACTTC. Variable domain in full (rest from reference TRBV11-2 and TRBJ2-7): EAGVAQSPRYKIIEKRQSVAFWCNPISGHATLYWYQQILGQGPKLLIQFQNNGVVDDSQLPKDRFSAERLKGVDSTLKIQPAKLEDSAVYLCASSSTRTGMEQYFGPGTRLTVT.

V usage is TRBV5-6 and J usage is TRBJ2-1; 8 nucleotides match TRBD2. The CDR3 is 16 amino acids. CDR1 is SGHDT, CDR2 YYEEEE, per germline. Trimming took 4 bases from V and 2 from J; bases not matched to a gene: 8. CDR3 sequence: CASSLSGSGPYNEQFF. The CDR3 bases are TGTGCCAGCAGCCTAAGCGGGAGTGGACCCTACAATGAGCAGTTCTTC. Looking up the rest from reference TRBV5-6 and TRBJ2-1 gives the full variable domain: DAGVTQSPTHLIKTRGQQVTLRCSPKSGHDTVSWYQQALGQGPQFIFQYYEEEERQRGNFPDRFSGHQFPNYSSELNVNALLLGDSALYLCASSLSGSGPYNEQFFGPGTRLTVL.

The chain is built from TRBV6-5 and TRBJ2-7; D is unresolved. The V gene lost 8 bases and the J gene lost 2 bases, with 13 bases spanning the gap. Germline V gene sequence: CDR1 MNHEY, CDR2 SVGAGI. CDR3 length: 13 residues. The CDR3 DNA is TGTGCCAGCTCAGTTGGCAGCGCCTACGAGCAGTACTTC. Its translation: CASSVGSAYEQYF.

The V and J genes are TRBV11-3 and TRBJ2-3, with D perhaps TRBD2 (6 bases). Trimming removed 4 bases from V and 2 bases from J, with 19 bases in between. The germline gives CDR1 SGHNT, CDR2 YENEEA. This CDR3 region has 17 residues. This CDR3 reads CASSSIREARHTDTQYF. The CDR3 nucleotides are TGTGCCAGCAGCTCCATCAGGGAGGCGAGGCACACAGATACGCAGTATTTT. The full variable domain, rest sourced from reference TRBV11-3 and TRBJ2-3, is EAGVVQSPRYKIIEKKQPVAFWCNPISGHNTLYWYLQNLGQGPELLIRYENEEAVDDSQLPKDRFSAERLKGVDSTLKIQPAELGDSAVYLCASSSIREARHTDTQYFGPGTRLTVL.

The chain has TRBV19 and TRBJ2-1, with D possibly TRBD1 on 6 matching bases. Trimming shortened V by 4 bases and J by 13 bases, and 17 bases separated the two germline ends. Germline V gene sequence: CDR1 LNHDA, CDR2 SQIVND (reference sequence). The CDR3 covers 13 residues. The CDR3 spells CASSTVVGAGQFF. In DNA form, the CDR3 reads TGTGCCAGTAGTACCGTCGTGGGGGCAGGTCAGTTCTTC.

The CDR3 sequence: CASSHVSSSGNTIYF. CDR3 DNA sequence: TGTGCCAGCAGTCACGTCTCGTCCTCTGGAAACACCATATATTTT. The chain recombines TRBV5-6 with TRBJ1-3, with D hard to call. Germline V gives CDR1 SGHDT, CDR2 YYEEEE. The V end was cut by 5 bases, the J end by 0 bases, with 12 bases between. The CDR3 sequence is 15 residues long.

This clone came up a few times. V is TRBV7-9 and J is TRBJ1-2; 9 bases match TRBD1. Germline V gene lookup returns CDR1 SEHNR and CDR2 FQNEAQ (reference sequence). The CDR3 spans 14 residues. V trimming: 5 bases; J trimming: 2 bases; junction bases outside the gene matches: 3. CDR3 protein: CASSRTGANYGYTF. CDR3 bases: TGTGCCAGCAGCCGGACAGGGGCGAACTATGGCTACACCTTC.

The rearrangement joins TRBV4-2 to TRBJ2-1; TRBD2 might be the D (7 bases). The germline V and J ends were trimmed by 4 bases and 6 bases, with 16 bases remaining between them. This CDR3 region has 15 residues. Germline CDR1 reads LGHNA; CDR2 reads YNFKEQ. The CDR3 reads CASSRAGGGSNEQFF. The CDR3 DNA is TGTGCCAGCAGCCGCGCTGGGGGGGGCAGCAATGAGCAGTTCTTC.

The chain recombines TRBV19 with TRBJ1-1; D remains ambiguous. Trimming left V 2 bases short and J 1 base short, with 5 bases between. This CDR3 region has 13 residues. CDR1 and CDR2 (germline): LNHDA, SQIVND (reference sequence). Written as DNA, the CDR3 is TGTGCCAGTAGTATATCAGGGAACACTGAAGCTTTCTTT. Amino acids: CASSISGNTEAFF.

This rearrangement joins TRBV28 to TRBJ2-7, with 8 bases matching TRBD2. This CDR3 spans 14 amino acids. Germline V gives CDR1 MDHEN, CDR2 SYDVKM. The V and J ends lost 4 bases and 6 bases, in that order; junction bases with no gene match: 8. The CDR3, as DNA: TGTGCCAGCAGTTCCCCTAGCGGGCGGGGCGAGCAGTACTTC. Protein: CASSSPSGRGEQYF.

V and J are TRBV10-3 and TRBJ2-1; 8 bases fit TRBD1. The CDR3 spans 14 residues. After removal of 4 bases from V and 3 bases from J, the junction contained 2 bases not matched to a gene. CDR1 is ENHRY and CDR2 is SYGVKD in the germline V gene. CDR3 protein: CAISATGDYNEQFF. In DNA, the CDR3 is TGTGCCATCAGTGCGACAGGGGACTACAATGAGCAGTTCTTC.